This TCR beta chain is from a study of blood T cell repertoires in COVID-19. Study details: The analysed material was cDNA or gDNA that came from T cells, B-cell-depleted T cells, or PBMCs.

Assay used: immunoSEQ multiplex PCR; TCRdb lists only in-frame clones, some missing. The sample carries about 250,000 clones, about nine tenths recorded once. The CDR3 has 14 amino acids. CDR1 and CDR2 (germline): SGHAT, FQNNGV. V was trimmed by 2 bases and J by 7 bases, leaving 12 bases between them. Participant age was roughly 18 to 100 years, and participants resided in 20 to 30 US areas. Cohort 3 recovery required two negative PCRs, clearance, or symptom resolution. The chain links TRBV11-2 to TRBJ1-3; no firm D call. The sample consisted of PBMCs or T cells enriched from blood (not recorded which). The TCR was taken from a woman aged 45-65 years who had recovered from COVID-19. Here the CDR3 DNA reads TGTGCCAGCAGCTTATCAGGCTCCGGCAACACCATATATTTT. Translated, it gives CASSLSGSGNTIYF.